These 31 T cell receptor beta chains were all obtained from the same sample, sequenced in a study of control samples from healthy donors and cancer patients. The repertoire was sequenced with immunoSEQ multiplex PCR; TCRdb's copy has only in-frame clones and lacks some. The data show tens of thousands of clones, around 85% seen once. Sequenced input: PBMCs. Receptor source: a man between 60 and 75 years old with head and neck cancer.

The J gene is TRBJ2-1, the V gene TRBV6-5; D gene unclear. Trimming pared 6 bases from V and 6 bases from J, leaving 9 bases between. The length of the CDR3 is 12 residues. Per germline, CDR1 MNHEY and CDR2 SVGAGI. In DNA, the CDR3 is TGTGCCAGCAGAGGCAGTTCCAATGAGCAGTTCTTC. Translating gives CASRGSSNEQFF.

The chain has TRBV7-9 and TRBJ1-2; TRBD1 matches 8 bases. V was pared by 5 bases and J by 6 bases, with 14 bases of the junction left unmatched. Germline CDR1 and CDR2: SEHNR and FQNEAQ (reference sequence). The CDR3 length is 16 residues. The CDR3 DNA reads TGTGCCAGCAGCCTCCTATATGCAGGGGGCTATCATGGCTACACCTTC. Amino acid sequence: CASSLLYAGGYHGYTF.

This clone ranks as medium-sized (0.01 to 0.1%). The J gene is TRBJ2-7, the V gene TRBV27; 9 bases align to TRBD2. Losses at the gene ends were 6 bases for V and 5 bases for J; bases not matched to a gene: 5. The CDR3 is made up of 13 amino acids. Germline CDR1 reads MNHEY; CDR2 reads SMNVEV (reference sequence). The CDR3 loop reads CASRSAGGNEQYV. The CDR3 DNA sequence: TGTGCCAGCAGATCAGCGGGAGGAAACGAGCAGTACGTC.

The chain joins TRBV6-5 to TRBJ1-1; D is perhaps TRBD1 (6 bases). Trimming pared 10 bases from V and 1 base from J, leaving 16 bases between. This CDR3 is built from 14 residues. The germline CDR1 and CDR2 sequences are MNHEY and SVGAGI. In DNA form, the CDR3 reads TGTGCCACCACCCCCACAGGGCCGAACACTGAAGCTTTCTTT. It specifies CATTPTGPNTEAFF.

The rearrangement uses TRBV2 and TRBJ1-4, with D unclear. Trimming removed 1 base at V and 11 bases at J, with 14 bases between. Germline V gene data show CDR1 as SNHLY and CDR2 as FYNNEI. The CDR3 covers 14 residues. CDR3 nucleotide sequence: TGTGCCAGCAGTGAAGGTACAAATGTACGGAAACTGTTTTTT. Its translation: CASSEGTNVRKLFF. The full variable domain, its missing parts supplied by reference TRBV2 and TRBJ1-4, is EPEVTQTPSHQVTQMGQEVILRCVPISNHLYFYWYRQILGQKVEFLVSFYNNEISEKSEIFDDQFSVERPDGSNFTLKIRSTKLEDSAMYFCASSEGTNVRKLFFGSGTQLSVL.

This sequence joins TRBV10-3 and TRBJ2-5; TRBD2 matches at 7 bases. Trimming at V came to 2 bases and at J to 3 bases, leaving 6 bases not matched to a gene. The V gene's germline CDR1 is ENHRY and CDR2 SYGVKD. The CDR3 runs to 15 residues. The CDR3 DNA follows: TGTGCCATCAGTGAGACGGGAGGCCGGGAAGAGACCCAGTACTTC. This sequence encodes CAISETGGREETQYF.

The chain uses TRBV2 and TRBJ1-5, with TRBD1 matching over 8 bases. The CDR3 has 15 residues. V dropped 10 bases and J dropped 1; count of bases not matched to a gene: 9. The germline V gene has CDR1 SNHLY and CDR2 FYNNEI. The chain's CDR3 is CATGDRSRSNQPQHF. The CDR3 coding sequence is TGTGCCACCGGGGACAGGAGTAGAAGCAATCAGCCCCAGCATTTT.

CDR3 loop: CASSVPGQVPYEQYF. CDR3 coding DNA: TGTGCCAGCAGTGTGCCGGGACAGGTTCCCTACGAGCAGTACTTC. The genes are TRBV2 and TRBJ2-7; 8 bases agree with TRBD1. Germline V gives CDR1 SNHLY, CDR2 FYNNEI. Germline trimming cut 4 bases from V and 2 bases from J; bases unmatched to any gene: 7. The CDR3 contains 15 residues.

The V and J genes are TRBV6-6 and TRBJ2-1; a possible D gene is TRBD1 (6 bases). V lost 2 bases and J lost 4, with 12 bases in between. The germline V gene has CDR1 MNHNY and CDR2 SVGAGI (reference sequence). This CDR3 has 15 amino acids. For the CDR3, the DNA is TGTGCCAGCAGTTACCAGGGGAGCCTATACAATGAGCAGTTCTTC. Amino acid sequence: CASSYQGSLYNEQFF.

The V and J genes are TRBV5-6 and TRBJ2-7; D is uncertain. CDR3 size: 16 residues. The V end lost 2 bases, the J end lost 6 bases, and 21 bases lay between the germline ends. Germline loops: CDR1 SGHDT, CDR2 YYEEEE. CDR3: CASSFLYQQPGPEQYV. The DNA of the CDR3 is TGTGCCAGCAGCTTCCTTTACCAACAGCCTGGACCCGAGCAGTACGTC.

The rearrangement joins TRBV30 to TRBJ2-2; TRBD2 is a possible D gene (5 bases). Germline lookup yields CDR1 GTSNPN and CDR2 SVGIG (reference sequence). The V and J ends lost 1 base and 6 bases respectively, with 6 bases between them. The CDR3 is made up of 12 amino acids. CDR3 nucleotides: TGTGCCTGGAGTGGAGGGTCCGGGGAGCTGTTTTTT. Its protein product is CAWSGGSGELFF. The full variable domain, rest sourced from reference TRBV30 and TRBJ2-2, is SQTIHQWPATLVQPVGSPLSLECTVEGTSNPNLYWYRQAAGRGLQLLFYSVGIGQISSEVPQNLSASRPQDRQFILSSKKLLLSDSGFYLCAWSGGSGELFFGEGSRLTVL.

This chain joins TRBV19 and TRBJ1-1; D gene uncertain. Germline-derived CDR1 and CDR2 are LNHDA and SQIVND (reference sequence). Trimming stripped 6 bases from V and 4 bases from J, with 15 bases between. The CDR3 is 14 residues long. DNA for the CDR3: TGTGCCAGTAGGAAACTCGCGGCCGGCACTGAAGCTTTCTTT. Its translation: CASRKLAAGTEAFF.

J is TRBJ1-4 and V is TRBV9; D is unclear. The CDR3 loop spans 16 amino acids. The V and J ends lost 0 bases and 7 bases respectively, with 16 bases between them. Germline V gene data show CDR1 as SGDLS and CDR2 as YYNGEE. CDR3: CASSVGMEPRSEKLFF. The DNA of the CDR3 is TGTGCCAGCAGCGTAGGTATGGAGCCGCGGAGTGAAAAACTGTTTTTT.

The J gene is TRBJ1-2, the V gene TRBV12-5; D is possibly TRBD1 (5 bases). The CDR3 spans 13 residues. Trimming stripped 1 base from V and 8 bases from J, with 11 bases between. Per the germline V gene, CDR1 is LGHNT and CDR2 is FRNRAP. The CDR3 bases are TGTGCTAGTGGTTTGGGGGGGAACGTGGGCTACACCTTC. Translation: CASGLGGNVGYTF.

The chain uses TRBV7-9 and TRBJ2-1, with a tentative D call TRBD2 (6 bases). The CDR3 runs 15 residues. V lost 5 bases and J 7 bases, leaving 18 bases between the germline ends. Germline V gene lookup returns CDR1 SEHNR and CDR2 FQNEAQ (reference sequence). Here the CDR3 reads CASSPGDSLGNEQFF. CDR3 DNA: TGTGCCAGCAGCCCGGGGGACTCACTAGGGAATGAGCAGTTCTTC.

The chain links TRBV7-9 to TRBJ1-5; 9 bases fit TRBD1. This CDR3 comprises 15 residues. Per the germline V gene, CDR1 is SEHNR and CDR2 is FQNEAQ (reference sequence). With V trimmed by 5 bases and J by 7 bases, 9 bases remained unmatched. CDR3 sequence (DNA): TGTGCCAGCAGCATGGGACAGGGTGCAAAGCAGCCCCAGCATTTT. It codes for CASSMGQGAKQPQHF.

V and J are TRBV20-1 and TRBJ1-2; D is uncertain. Germline CDR1 reads DFQATT; CDR2 reads SNEGSKA (reference sequence). CDR3 length: 11 amino acids. Trimming took off 6 bases at V and 4 bases at J, with 9 bases between the two ends. The CDR3 DNA follows: TGCAGTGCGTCACGGGGCTATGGCTACACCTTC. Translated, it gives CSASRGYGYTF.

V gene TRBV5-4 combines with J gene TRBJ2-7; 7 nucleotides align to TRBD1. Germline CDR1 is SGHNT and CDR2 is YYREEE (reference sequence). With 3 bases clipped from V and 2 bases from J, the junction kept 8 bases outside the gene matches. CDR3 length equals 15 residues. The CDR3: CASSSKQGFTYEQYV. DNA of the CDR3: TGTGCCAGCAGCTCTAAACAGGGGTTCACCTACGAGCAGTACGTC.

This chain uses TRBV7-8 with TRBJ1-4; D gene ambiguous. The CDR3 is made up of 16 amino acids. Trimming stripped 1 base from V and 10 bases from J, with 19 bases between. From germline, CDR1 is SGHVS and CDR2 FQNEAQ. CDR3: CASSLDGGLLALKLFF. For the CDR3, the DNA is TGTGCCAGCAGCTTAGATGGCGGACTCCTCGCTTTAAAACTGTTTTTT. The variable domain in full, with the rest retrieved from reference TRBV7-8 and TRBJ1-4, is GAGVSQSPRYKVAKRGQDVALRCDPISGHVSLFWYQQALGQGPEFLTYFQNEAQLDKSGLPSDRFFAERPEGSVSTLKIQRTQQEDSAVYLCASSLDGGLLALKLFFGSGTQLSVL.

This sequence joins TRBV13 and TRBJ1-5; 9 bases line up with TRBD1. Per the germline V gene, CDR1 is PRHDT and CDR2 is FYEKMQ (reference sequence). Trimming cost V 4 bases and J 4 bases; bases outside gene matches: 5. The CDR3 runs to 15 residues. The CDR3 coding sequence is TGTGCCAGCAGCTGGGGACAGGGCCCGAATCAGCCCCAGCATTTT. It yields the protein CASSWGQGPNQPQHF.

This chain uses TRBV7-5 with TRBJ2-1; the tabulated D call, TRBD1, remains unverified against the DNA. TRBV7-5 is a pseudogene. There are 15 residues in the CDR3. CDR3 bases: TGTGCCAGAAGCTCCCAGGGGGTCTCCTACAATGAGCAGTTCTTC. Translation gives CARSSQGVSYNEQFF.

The genes are TRBV6-5 and TRBJ2-7; 12 nucleotides align to TRBD2. Unmatched junction bases numbered 7, after V lost 6 bases and J lost 7 bases. Per germline, CDR1 MNHEY and CDR2 SVGAGI. The CDR3 consists of 14 residues. CDR3 loop: CASRGLAGIREQYF. The CDR3 nucleotides read TGTGCCAGCAGAGGACTAGCGGGGATCCGGGAGCAGTACTTC.

The V gene is TRBV7-6, the J gene TRBJ2-1; D call uncertain. There are 12 residues in the CDR3. V lost 5 bases and J lost 0, with 2 bases in between. The V gene's germline CDR1 is SGHVS and CDR2 FNYEAQ. CDR3 in amino acids: CASSNSYNEQFF. The CDR3 coding sequence is TGTGCCAGCAGCAACTCCTACAATGAGCAGTTCTTC.

This clone was seen only once. This sequence joins TRBV21-1 and TRBJ2-7. TRBV21-1 is a pseudogene segment. CDR3 length equals 16 residues. The CDR3 sequence is CASSKVAGSSWDEQYV. In DNA form, the CDR3 reads TGTGCCAGCAGCAAAGTGGCTGGGTCCTCTTGGGACGAGCAGTACGTC.

V is TRBV5-1 and J is TRBJ2-3; 10 nucleotides agree with TRBD2. After removal of 2 bases from V and 3 bases from J, the junction contained 12 bases not matched to a gene. The length of the CDR3 is 18 residues. Germline V gene data show CDR1 as SGHRS and CDR2 as YFSETQ. CDR3 protein: CASSLGASSGSGTDTQYF. In nucleotides, the CDR3 is TGCGCCAGCAGCTTAGGGGCTTCTAGCGGGAGCGGGACAGATACGCAGTATTTT.

The chain couples TRBV19 to TRBJ1-5; 8 positions agree with TRBD1. Germline loops: CDR1 LNHDA, CDR2 SQIVND (reference sequence). This CDR3 comprises 14 residues. With V trimmed by 9 bases and J by 4 bases, 8 bases remained unmatched. CDR3 nucleotides: TGTGCCAGCACCCAGGGGGCGCTTAATCAGCCCCAGCATTTT. Amino acid sequence: CASTQGALNQPQHF.

The chain recombines TRBV10-3 with TRBJ1-2; a possible D gene is TRBD1 (5 bases). The CDR3 has 15 amino acids. The germline V and J ends were trimmed by 3 bases and 2 bases, with 13 bases remaining between them. The germline V gene encodes CDR1 ENHRY and CDR2 SYGVKD. CDR3 coding DNA: TGTGCCATCAGTGATGGAGTTTGGGGCAACTATGGCTACACCTTC. Amino acids: CAISDGVWGNYGYTF.

The chain couples TRBV6-5 to TRBJ2-5, with D uncertain. Germline lookup yields CDR1 MNHEY and CDR2 SVGAGI. The CDR3 totals 12 residues. Trimming pared 10 bases from V and 3 bases from J, leaving 12 bases between. The CDR3 reads CAIAAFEETQYF. In nucleotides, the CDR3 is TGTGCCATCGCGGCCTTTGAAGAGACCCAGTACTTC.

The J gene is TRBJ2-3, the V gene TRBV5-1; D call uncertain. V lost 0 bases to trimming and J lost 5 bases, with 10 bases between them. The CDR3 has 14 amino acids. The V gene's germline CDR1 is SGHRS and CDR2 YFSETQ. DNA for the CDR3: TGCGCCAGCAGCTTGGCGAAAAGTGGAGATACGCAGTATTTT. Amino acid sequence: CASSLAKSGDTQYF.

In DNA, the CDR3 is TGTGCCAGTCTTCCGACGGCCTATGGCTACACCTTC. Its protein product is CASLPTAYGYTF. This chain joins TRBV2 and TRBJ1-2; D remains unclear. Trimming took 9 bases from V and 4 from J, leaving 12 bases between them. The CDR3 length is 12 residues. CDR1 and CDR2 (germline): SNHLY, FYNNEI.

This clone was observed a few times. The rearrangement joins TRBV5-1 to TRBJ2-7; the match to TRBD1 covers 7 bases. The CDR3 totals 16 residues. The J segment lost 5 bases and the V segment lost 4 bases, leaving 15 bases of the junction unmatched. CDR1 is SGHRS and CDR2 is YFSETQ in the germline V gene. CDR3 nucleotide sequence: TGCGCCAGCAGCCCACCCGACAGGGATCTTAACGACGAGCAGTACGTC. It encodes CASSPPDRDLNDEQYV.